The rows below give T cell receptor beta chains drawn from one sample of a study of T cell responses to AZD1222 COVID-19 vaccine. Data came from immunoSEQ multiplex PCR; TCRdb stores just in-frame clones and leaves some out. This table holds more than 95,000 clones, 89% found once. The sequencing used peripheral blood, collected 28 days after the second AZD1222 dose. These receptor sequences come from an adult who received the AZD1222 COVID-19 vaccine. The conserved cysteine and the conserved F or W are not part of the CDR3 here.

v_call,cdr3_aa
TRBV5-5,ASSTGAPYEQY
TRBV5-4,ASSLETGVPWEQY
TRBV2,ASSVSGPATNEKLF
TRBV19,ASSIDRQVHEQY
TRBV6-6,ASSYEGLAGGDEQF
TRBV7-3,ASSFATDTQY
TRBV20-1,SARLYRAF
TRBV11-2,ASSTPQGRRYRRGDTQY
TRBV6-4,ASIEETQY
TRBV5-1,ASSWGQGARDTQY
TRBV2,ASRREGGLLNTEAF
TRBV5-1,ASSAGLNYGYT
TRBV4-2,ASSQEGGVGSLYEQY
TRBV7-2,ASSVLGLAGGSYEQY
TRBV19,ASSFRTGSTLQPQH
TRBV7-2,ASSSRDPPYEQY
TRBV11-3,ASSLAGEEYEQY
TRBV6-6,ASSGTSESLGEQY
TRBV7-2,ASSLKRQGGSPLH
TRBV4-3,ASSLGQDQLYEQY
TRBV6-5,AGGRTAATEAF
TRBV5-8,ASSMYPSGNTEAF
TRBV5-1,ASTPGTSNSLASYNEQF
TRBV12-5,ASGLDRGLEQF
TRBV7-6,ASSLSLVAGPGELF
TRBV3-1/TRBV3-2,ASSHTASGGETQY
TRBV28,ASSLTRDTEAF
TRBV7-8,ASSLVYRVGTDTQY
TRBV27,ATKLLAGGINEQF
TRBV6-1,ASSDMDVRTDTQY
TRBV7-2,ASSMNSGGVQETQY
TRBV28,ASLTGGRETQY
TRBV7-3,ASSPTGGASQETQY
TRBV18,ASSPYTDTQY
TRBV28,ASSLSRSPLH
TRBV29-1,SVQAGGRMRPEQY
TRBV7-9,ASSWEGRAVEQY